This paragraph reports one T cell receptor beta chain. Its antigen is still unknown. Primers for the PCR totalled 60 Vbeta and 13 Jbeta. The assay was immunoSEQ multiplex PCR, and TCRdb's table has in-frame clones only and misses some. This table holds 110,000 or so clones, approximately 80% found once. Per the germline V gene, CDR1 is SGHRS and CDR2 is YFSETQ. The CDR3 is 15 amino acids. The ends lost 4 bases at V and 1 base at J; junction bases unmatched: 6. The data stem from a study of cytomegalovirus exposure and HLA in healthy donors. About the study: Across 300 to 400 genotyped donors, roughly 85% landed in the Caucasian-associated ancestry cluster.

Study-level points and caveats: The study recorded some 160 TCR beta chains that were cytomegalovirus-associated. In all likelihood, a cluster of highly shared sequence variants was a sequencing artifact. Presence/absence analyses assumed roughly uniform sequencing depth across donors.

The source of this sequence is a man between 45 and 60 years old in good health and CMV-seropositive. The chain joins TRBV5-1 to TRBJ2-5, with TRBD1 matching 8 bases. The sequencing sample was made of PBMCs. CDR3 DNA sequence: TGCGCCAGCAGCGGAACCAGGGGGCGCCAAGAGACCCAGTACTTC. As protein: CASSGTRGRQETQYF.